The rows below give T cell receptor beta chains drawn from one sample of a study of OX40 agonist ivuxolimab in advanced cancers. Using immunoSEQ multiplex PCR, the repertoire was profiled, and TCRdb retains in-frame clones only, with some absent. The sample shows under 75,000 clones, about nine tenths of them seen only once. The sequencing used CD4+ or CD8+ T cells sorted from blood, collected in a trial of the OX40 agonist ivuxolimab. The receptors come from an adult with an advanced solid tumor such as melanoma, head and neck, liver or kidney cancer. Both conserved end residues are part of each CDR3. D genes are given only for firm matches. Clone size is given for some rows only: seen once, a few or many times, or a class if the clone is expanded.

cdr3_aa	cdr3_nt	clone_size	d_call	j_call	v_call
CASSTQGVDNEQFF	TGTGCCAGTAGTACCCAGGGGGTGGACAATGAGCAGTTCTTC	-	TRBD1	TRBJ2-1	TRBV19
CASSQESGGAAYEQYF	TGCGCCAGCAGCCAAGAGTCAGGGGGGGCCGCCTACGAGCAGTACTTC	-	-	TRBJ2-7	TRBV4-1
CASSLGTGTEETQYF	TGCGCCAGCAGCCTTGGGACAGGGACAGAAGAGACCCAGTACTTC	-	TRBD1	TRBJ2-5	TRBV4-3
CASSEFPTGNQPQHF	TGTGCCAGCAGTGAGTTCCCCACTGGCAATCAGCCCCAGCATTTT	-	-	TRBJ1-5	TRBV2
CAWSVLGPGGETQYF	TGTGCCTGGAGTGTTCTTGGTCCCGGCGGGGAGACCCAGTACTTC	once	-	TRBJ2-5	TRBV30
CASGAGGLSFF	TGTGCCAGCGGGGCGGGAGGCCTATCGTTCTTC	-	TRBD2	TRBJ2-1	TRBV27
CASSLGQGTGELFF	TGTGCCAGCAGTTTGGGACAAGGGACCGGGGAGCTGTTTTTT	-	-	TRBJ2-2	TRBV6-5
CASSVDPGLNTEAFF	TGTGCCAGCAGCGTAGATCCGGGGCTGAACACTGAAGCTTTCTTT	-	-	TRBJ1-1	TRBV9
CASSSGGAGVVEKLFF	TGCGCCAGCAGCTCTGGAGGGGCAGGGGTAGTTGAAAAACTGTTTTTT	-	-	TRBJ1-4	TRBV5-1
CASSSDGTPNEKLFF	TGTGCCAGCAGCTCCGACGGCACCCCAAATGAAAAACTGTTTTTT	-	-	TRBJ1-4	TRBV7-9
CASSPGQETQYF	TGCGCCAGCAGCCCAGGGCAAGAGACCCAGTACTTC	-	-	TRBJ2-5	TRBV4-1
CASSFLAGSYEQYF	TGTGCCAGCAGTTTTCTAGCGGGAAGCTACGAGCAGTACTTC	-	TRBD2	TRBJ2-7	TRBV28
CASSRLSTSFVVAGELFF	TGTGCCAGCAGTCGCCTCTCCACTAGCTTTGTAGTGGCCGGGGAGCTGTTTTTT	-	-	TRBJ2-2	TRBV27
CASSSRDRGYQPQHF	TGTGCCAGTAGTAGCCGGGACAGGGGATATCAGCCCCAGCATTTT	-	TRBD1	TRBJ1-5	TRBV19
CASSLSGYANTEAFF	TGTGCCAGCAGCTTAAGTGGTTACGCGAACACTGAAGCTTTCTTT	-	-	TRBJ1-1	TRBV11-2
CASSHLLENRHEQFF	TGTGCCAGCAGCCACCTGCTAGAAAACCGCCATGAGCAGTTCTTC	-	-	TRBJ2-1	TRBV6-5
CASSHTSGFFDEQFF	TGCGCCAGCAGTCACACTAGCGGGTTTTTCGATGAGCAGTTCTTC	-	TRBD2	TRBJ2-1	TRBV5-1
CASSEDNLYEQYF	TGCGCCAGCAGTGAGGACAATTTGTACGAGCAGTACTTC	-	-	TRBJ2-7	TRBV10-1
CASSSEGERDNEQFF	TGCGCCAGCAGCTCAGAGGGGGAAAGGGACAATGAGCAGTTCTTC	-	-	TRBJ2-1	TRBV4-1
CASSQVVPQTGELFF	TGCGCCAGCAGCCAAGTAGTTCCACAGACCGGGGAGCTGTTTTTT	-	-	TRBJ2-2	TRBV4-3
CASSLSGGRGISYEQYF	TGTGCCAGCAGTTTATCGGGCGGGAGAGGTATATCCTACGAGCAGTACTTC	-	TRBD2	TRBJ2-7	TRBV27
CASSLSPTQGVEHQPQHF	TGTGCCAGCAGCTTATCCCCGACCCAAGGGGTGGAGCATCAGCCCCAGCATTTT	-	-	TRBJ1-5	TRBV7-9
CASSLRTGFDEKLFF	TGTGCCAGCAGCCTCCGGACAGGGTTCGATGAAAAACTGTTTTTT	-	TRBD1	TRBJ1-4	TRBV4-2
CATSRGGSLTLTDTQYF	TGTGCCACCAGCAGGGGAGGAAGCCTCACACTCACAGATACGCAGTATTTT	-	-	TRBJ2-3	TRBV15
CASSLAGSGTEAFF	TGTGCCAGCTCCCTGGCGGGGAGTGGAACTGAAGCTTTCTTT	-	-	TRBJ1-1	TRBV27
CASSLGAGGVTYEQYF	TGTGCCAGCAGCTTAGGAGCGGGAGGCGTCACCTACGAGCAGTACTTC	-	TRBD2	TRBJ2-7	TRBV7-9
CASGSGQGIYNEQFF	TGTGCCAGCGGATCAGGACAGGGGATATACAATGAGCAGTTCTTC	once	TRBD1	TRBJ2-1	TRBV2
CASSPKFNGHEQYF	TGTGCCAGCAGTCCTAAGTTTAATGGCCACGAGCAGTACTTC	-	-	TRBJ2-7	TRBV6-5
CASSVGASGGNEQFF	TGTGCCAGCAGCGTAGGGGCTAGCGGAGGCAATGAGCAGTTCTTC	-	TRBD2	TRBJ2-1	TRBV9
CSARYGNEQYF	TGCAGTGCTAGATACGGGAACGAGCAGTACTTC	-	-	TRBJ2-7	TRBV20-1
CASSQVSAAGPLHF	TGCGCCAGCAGCCAAGTTTCGGCGGCCGGTCCCCTCCACTTT	once	-	TRBJ1-6	TRBV4-1
CASSRLLGYEQYF	TGTGCCAGCAGCCGACTTTTGGGTTACGAGCAGTACTTC	once	-	TRBJ2-7	TRBV11-2
CAWSRGNQPQHF	TGTGCCTGGAGTAGGGGCAATCAGCCCCAGCATTTT	-	-	TRBJ1-5	TRBV30
CASSTGGSGSYEQYF	TGTGCCAGTAGTACGGGCGGCTCGGGCTCCTACGAGCAGTACTTC	-	-	TRBJ2-7	TRBV19
CASSLSMGRGSYEQYF	TGTGCCAGCAGCCTATCTATGGGGAGGGGTTCCTACGAGCAGTACTTC	-	TRBD2	TRBJ2-7	TRBV2
CSVSDTQYF	TGCAGCGTTTCTGATACGCAGTATTTT	-	-	TRBJ2-3	TRBV29-1
CASSHDRADTGELFF	TGTGCCAGCAGCCACGACAGGGCGGATACCGGGGAGCTGTTTTTT	-	TRBD1	TRBJ2-2	TRBV28
CASSQESAGGPYNEQFF	TGTGCCAGCAGCCAAGAGAGCGCGGGAGGGCCATACAATGAGCAGTTCTTC	-	TRBD2	TRBJ2-1	TRBV4-2
CASSLPQGLARGLAKNIQYF	TGTGCCAGCAGTTTACCTCAGGGGTTGGCCCGGGGATTAGCCAAAAACATTCAGTACTTC	-	-	TRBJ2-4	TRBV28
CASSQGVNYEQYF	TGTGCCAGCAGTCAGGGGGTCAACTACGAGCAGTACTTC	many	TRBD1	TRBJ2-7	TRBV2
CAGSERGEQYF	TGTGCCGGATCAGAAAGGGGCGAGCAGTACTTC	-	-	TRBJ2-7	TRBV28
CASSCYRGAIPYEQYF	TGTGCCAGCAGTTGTTACAGGGGGGCGATACCCTACGAGCAGTACTTC	-	TRBD1	TRBJ2-7	TRBV28
CASWDPRTYEQFF	TGTGCCAGTTGGGACCCCCGGACCTATGAGCAGTTCTTC	-	-	TRBJ2-1	TRBV19
CASSQDTSGVYNEQFF	TGCGCCAGCAGCCAAGATACTAGCGGAGTTTACAATGAGCAGTTCTTC	-	TRBD2	TRBJ2-1	TRBV4-3
CASSATSNYGYTF	TGTGCCAGCAGTGCAACCTCTAACTATGGCTACACCTTC	once	-	TRBJ1-2	TRBV6-6
CASSLGQGGGGYTF	TGTGCCAGCAGCTTGGGACAGGGAGGAGGGGGCTACACCTTC	-	TRBD1	TRBJ1-2	TRBV5-6
CASSSHREGAYEQYF	TGCGCCAGCAGCTCACACAGGGAAGGAGCCTACGAGCAGTACTTC	-	-	TRBJ2-7	TRBV5-1
CASSQRGGGGWETQYF	TGCGCCAGCAGCCAACGGGGTGGGGGAGGATGGGAGACCCAGTACTTC	-	-	TRBJ2-5	TRBV4-1
CASSYGVYNEQFF	TGTGCCAGCAGTTATGGGGTCTACAATGAGCAGTTCTTC	-	-	TRBJ2-1	TRBV6-5
CASSIGAYGANVLTF	TGTGCCAGTAGTATAGGAGCGTATGGGGCCAACGTCCTGACTTTC	-	-	TRBJ2-6	TRBV19
CASSLAVAGTQLQETQYF	TGTGCCAGCAGCCTCGCGGTAGCGGGGACGCAGTTGCAAGAGACCCAGTACTTC	once	TRBD2	TRBJ2-5	TRBV28
CASSLYGATPDTQYF	TGTGCCAGCAGCTTGTACGGGGCGACCCCAGATACGCAGTATTTT	-	-	TRBJ2-3	TRBV5-4
CATSSLSGSLGNEQFF	TGTGCCACCAGCTCGTTGAGCGGGAGCCTGGGCAATGAGCAGTTCTTC	-	TRBD2	TRBJ2-1	TRBV15
CASSITGELFF	TGTGCCAGTAGTATCACCGGGGAGCTGTTTTTT	-	-	TRBJ2-2	TRBV19
CASSPRSGSSHNEQFF	TGTGCCAGCAGCCCTCGAAGCGGGAGTTCCCACAATGAGCAGTTCTTC	-	TRBD2	TRBJ2-1	TRBV7-2